These 27 T cell receptor beta chains originate from one sample sequenced in a study of response to subunit inactivated influenza vaccine. TCRdb redid the calling of the RT-PCR reads with MiXCR, one entry per CDR3 protein. The data contain 800,000 or so distinct CDR3 sequences, roughly 20% of them singletons. The sequencing here drew on PBMCs from blood, taken roughly 5 days after vaccination. The source of these receptors is a man aged 45 to 65 who received an inactivated influenza vaccine.

This rearrangement joins TRBV7-9 to TRBJ2-1; no reliable D call. CDR1 is SEHNR, CDR2 FQNEAQ, per germline (reference sequence). The CDR3 spans 12 residues. Trimming removed 5 bases from V and 8 bases from J, with 10 bases in between. The CDR3 DNA reads TGTGCCAGCAGCGCCATACGTGATGAGCAGTTCTTC. It codes for CASSAIRDEQFF.

The sample holds one count of this clonotype. The rearrangement joins TRBV7-2 to TRBJ2-7, with D perhaps matching TRBD2 (6 bases). Germline V gene lookup returns CDR1 SGHTA and CDR2 FQGNSA. The V and J ends lost 5 bases and 5 bases respectively, with 16 bases between them. The CDR3 sequence is 14 residues long. The CDR3 region has the DNA TGTGCCAGCAGCCCGACGCGGGACTTCCACGAGCAGTACTTC. Translated: CASSPTRDFHEQYF.

The chain couples TRBV9 to TRBJ2-2; D gene ambiguous. Trimming stripped 0 bases from V and 0 bases from J, with 9 bases between. Germline V gene sequence: CDR1 SGDLS, CDR2 YYNGEE. The CDR3 loop spans 16 amino acids. The CDR3 reads CASSVVGMANTGELFF. CDR3 DNA sequence: TGTGCCAGCAGCGTAGTTGGCATGGCGAACACCGGGGAGCTGTTTTTT.

This sequence joins TRBV10-2 and TRBJ2-5, with 8 bases aligning to TRBD2. V shed 8 bases and J 4 bases; nucleotides not matched to a gene: 15. The CDR3 extends over 16 amino acids. From germline, CDR1 is WSHSY and CDR2 SAAADI. CDR3: CASCDAGTRSLETQYF. Here the CDR3 DNA reads TGCGCCAGCTGCGATGCCGGGACTAGGAGCTTAGAGACCCAGTACTTC.

This clonotype was seen many times. The junction does not match germline at one end; this may be a read error. This sequence joins TRBV7-2 and TRBJ2-1, with TRBD1 as a possible D gene (6 bases). CDR1 SGHTA and CDR2 FQGNSA come from the germline V gene. The CDR3 sequence is 12 residues long. The CDR3 protein is CASSSGVNEQFF. Written as DNA, the CDR3 is TGCGCCAGCAGCTCAGGGGTGAATGAGCAGTTCTTC.

This clonotype was found a few times. This chain links TRBV4-3 with TRBJ2-2, with 7 bases that match TRBD1. This CDR3 comprises 15 residues. CDR1 LGHNA and CDR2 YSLEER come from the germline V gene. Trimming took 3 bases from V and 1 from J; bases not matched to a gene: 2. DNA for the CDR3: TGCGCCAGCAGCCATGGACAGGTGAACACCGGGGAGCTGTTTTTT. This gives the protein CASSHGQVNTGELFF.

This clonotype was seen only a few times. The J gene is TRBJ2-1, the V gene TRBV6-2 or TRBV6-3; a weak D match, TRBD2 (5 bases). The CDR3 totals 13 residues. Trimming removed 4 bases from V and 12 bases from J, with 16 bases in between. The germline V gene encodes CDR1 MNHEY and CDR2 SVGEGT. CDR3 region: CASSFELGSGQFF. The CDR3 nucleotides read TGTGCCAGCAGTTTTGAACTAGGATCGGGGCAGTTCTTC.

The chain has TRBV20-1 and TRBJ2-3, with no clear D. Germline values: CDR1 DFQATT, CDR2 SNEGSKA (reference sequence). The CDR3 runs to 15 residues. Trimming shortened V by 0 bases and J by 5 bases, and 15 bases separated the two germline ends. The CDR3 region is CSARDPRRAGDTQYF. CDR3 nucleotide sequence: TGCAGTGCTAGAGATCCGCGAAGGGCCGGAGATACGCAGTATTTT.

This clonotype showed up many times. This chain uses TRBV12-3 or TRBV12-4 with TRBJ1-1; D ambiguous. V was clipped by 6 bases and J by 6 bases, with 5 bases between them. The CDR3 consists of 10 residues. The CDR3 sequence is CASSLSEAFF. The DNA of the CDR3 is TGTGCCAGCAGCTTATCTGAAGCTTTCTTT.

Many counts were recorded for this clonotype. The chain couples TRBV6-1 to TRBJ1-1; D remains ambiguous. V lost 5 bases and J lost 0, with 13 bases in between. Germline lookup yields CDR1 MNHNS and CDR2 SASEGT. The CDR3 runs 15 residues. The CDR3 nucleotides are TGTGCCAGCAGTAGCAGCCGATCCTTGAACACTGAAGCTTTCTTT. Its translation is CASSSSRSLNTEAFF.

This clonotype was seen more than once but under ten times. J is TRBJ1-1 and V is TRBV28; no reliable D call. The V end was cut by 3 bases, the J end by 8 bases, with 7 bases between. The CDR3 spans 11 residues. Germline-derived CDR1 and CDR2 are MDHEN and SYDVKM. The CDR3 bases are TGTGCCAGCAGTTTTTCGTCGGAAGCTTTCTTT. Its protein product is CASSFSSEAFF. The full variable domain, its missing parts supplied by reference TRBV28 and TRBJ1-1, is DVKVTQSSRYLVKRTGEKVFLECVQDMDHENMFWYRQDPGLGLRLIYFSYDVKMKEKGDIPEGYSVSREKKERFSLILESASTNQTSMYLCASSFSSEAFFGQGTRLTVV.

The table lists this clonotype with a few counts. The rearrangement links TRBV20-1 to TRBJ1-3; 7 bases are a match to TRBD1. With V trimmed by 6 bases and J by 3 bases, 2 bases remained unmatched. The CDR3 is 12 residues long. Germline V CDR1 and CDR2: DFQATT, SNEGSKA (reference sequence). DNA for the CDR3: TGCAGTGCACAGGGGCTTGGAAACACCATATATTTT. Amino acid sequence: CSAQGLGNTIYF.

This clonotype was counted a few times. This chain links TRBV18 with TRBJ1-5, with a tentative D call TRBD1 (5 bases). The CDR3 is made up of 15 amino acids. Looked up from germline, CDR1 is KGHSH and CDR2 is LQKENI. The V end lost 6 bases, the J end lost 0 bases, and 12 bases lay between the germline ends. CDR3 protein: CASSSTANSNQPQHF. CDR3 nucleotides: TGTGCCAGCTCGTCGACAGCAAATAGCAATCAGCCCCAGCATTTT.

This clonotype was recorded many times. The chain combines TRBV6-6 with TRBJ2-1; D unresolved. V dropped 10 bases and J dropped 2 bases, with 9 bases sitting between them. Germline values: CDR1 MNHNY, CDR2 SVGAGI (reference sequence). CDR3 length: 12 amino acids. The CDR3 reads CAIALTYNEQFF. Here the CDR3 DNA reads TGTGCCATCGCGTTAACCTACAATGAGCAGTTCTTC.

A few counts support this clonotype. V gene TRBV7-9 combines with J gene TRBJ2-3, with 11 bases fitting TRBD2. The CDR3 totals 15 residues. J was trimmed by 8 bases and V by 6 bases; bases with no gene match: 10. Germline V gives CDR1 SEHNR, CDR2 FQNEAQ (reference sequence). The CDR3 loop reads CASRPGTSGIGTQYF. CDR3 nucleotide sequence: TGTGCCAGCAGGCCCGGGACTAGCGGAATCGGTACGCAGTATTTT.

The gene calls are TRBV20-1 and TRBJ1-4, with 9 nucleotides matching TRBD1. Germline V lookup: CDR1 DFQATT, CDR2 SNEGSKA (reference sequence). The CDR3 has 13 residues. With V trimmed by 5 bases and J by 6 bases, 4 bases remained unmatched. The CDR3 DNA follows: TGCAGTGCTGTACGGACAGGGGATGAAAAACTGTTTTTT. This gives the protein CSAVRTGDEKLFF.

This clonotype was seen a handful of times. V gene TRBV30 combines with J gene TRBJ2-7; D call uncertain. The CDR3 loop spans 12 amino acids. In germline, CDR1 is GTSNPN, CDR2 SVGIG (reference sequence). V dropped 0 bases and J dropped 2 bases, with 5 bases sitting between them. This CDR3 reads CAWSVTTYEQYF. CDR3 nucleotides: TGTGCCTGGAGTGTAACCACCTACGAGCAGTACTTC.

The rearrangement links TRBV7-2 to TRBJ2-2, with 8 bases lining up with TRBD1. CDR3 size: 15 residues. Looked up from germline, CDR1 is SGHTA and CDR2 is FQGNSA. V was clipped by 9 bases and J by 4 bases; unmatched bases: 10. CDR3 sequence (DNA): TGTGCCAGTCTAATGACAGGGGTCGGCACCGGGGAGCTGTTTTTT. It codes for CASLMTGVGTGELFF. Based on the CDR3 plus reference TRBV7-2 and TRBJ2-2, the full variable domain is GAGVSQSPSNKVTEKGKDVELRCDPISGHTALYWYRQSLGQGLEFLIYFQGNSAPDKSGLPSDRFSAERTGGSVSTLTIQRTQQEDSAVYLCASLMTGVGTGELFFGEGSRLTVL.

This clonotype was counted only a few times. J is TRBJ2-1 and V is TRBV9; 9 nucleotides align to TRBD1. Unmatched junction bases numbered 19, after V lost 4 bases and J lost 2 bases. The V gene's germline CDR1 is SGDLS and CDR2 YYNGEE. CDR3 length equals 20 residues. The CDR3 DNA sequence: TGTGCCAGCAGCCGAACCGGGACAGGGCCCTTGGGGGGCCCCTACAATGAGCAGTTCTTC. Protein product: CASSRTGTGPLGGPYNEQFF.

The genes are TRBV11-2 and TRBJ2-2; 7 bases agree with TRBD1. The CDR3 is made up of 16 amino acids. Germline assignment: CDR1 SGHAT and CDR2 FQNNGV. The V segment lost 2 bases and the J segment 3 bases; nucleotides outside the gene matches: 6. The CDR3 nucleotides are TGTGCCAGCAGCTTACCCAGGGGGAAGTACACCGGGGAGCTGTTTTTT. Its protein product is CASSLPRGKYTGELFF.

This clonotype came up a few times. The chain links TRBV27 to TRBJ2-7; 11 bases match TRBD2. The V segment lost 6 bases and the J segment 2 bases; nucleotides outside the gene matches: 9. CDR1 is MNHEY, CDR2 SMNVEV, per germline (reference sequence). This CDR3 region has 16 residues. The chain's CDR3 is CASSPSGGNRPYEQYF. The CDR3 DNA reads TGTGCCAGCAGCCCTAGCGGGGGGAATCGACCCTACGAGCAGTACTTC.

In regard to this clonotype: Given a much more abundant clone one base away, this may be a read error. The chain couples TRBV6-1 to TRBJ2-7; D ambiguous. Germline values: CDR1 MNHNS, CDR2 SASEGT. V dropped 3 bases and J dropped 3 bases, with 6 bases sitting between them. This CDR3 comprises 12 residues. CDR3 nucleotides: TGTGCCAGCAGTGAGCCCGGCTACGAGCAGTACTTC. Encoded protein: CASSEPGYEQYF.

This clonotype was picked up a small number of times. This chain uses TRBV6-1 with TRBJ2-2; 8 nucleotides match TRBD1. This CDR3 contains 17 residues. Germline CDR1 MNHNS, CDR2 SASEGT. Trimming took 8 bases from V and 8 from J; bases not matched to a gene: 19. CDR3 nucleotides: TGTGCCAGCGGCCACGGGGGAGGACAGGGAAGTTCGGGGGAGCTGTTTTTT. It specifies CASGHGGGQGSSGELFF.

This clonotype has ten or more counts. The V call is TRBV7-9, the J call TRBJ1-1; 10 bases agree with TRBD1. The CDR3 is made up of 20 amino acids. The germline V gene encodes CDR1 SEHNR and CDR2 FQNEAQ (reference sequence). J gave up 0 bases and V 0 bases, and 13 bases lay outside the gene matches. The CDR3 protein is CASSLAYGTGDQDMNTEAFF. CDR3 DNA: TGTGCCAGCAGCTTAGCGTATGGGACAGGGGACCAAGACATGAACACTGAAGCTTTCTTT.

This clonotype was seen a handful of times. V gene TRBV12-3 or TRBV12-4 combines with J gene TRBJ2-1, with D possibly TRBD1 on 5 matching bases. Trimming left V 3 bases short and J 5 bases short, with 11 bases between. This CDR3 is 14 amino acids long. The CDR3 DNA reads TGTGCCAGCAGTTTTGGACAAAACAACAATGAGCAGTTCTTC. Protein sequence: CASSFGQNNNEQFF.

This clonotype was seen ten or more times. The chain joins TRBV3-1 to TRBJ2-1; 7 nucleotides align to TRBD2. V was pared by 3 bases and J by 9 bases, with 5 bases of the junction left unmatched. This CDR3 has 13 amino acids. Germline assignment: CDR1 LGHDT and CDR2 YNNKEL (reference sequence). CDR3 amino acids: CASSQYGGVEQFF. The CDR3 bases are TGTGCCAGCAGCCAGTATGGGGGGGTTGAGCAGTTCTTC.

This clonotype was seen a few times. The chain is built from TRBV10-3 and TRBJ2-7, with D perhaps matching TRBD2 (7 bases). Trimming removed 0 bases from V and 3 bases from J, with 9 bases in between. This CDR3 has 14 residues. Germline V gene lookup returns CDR1 ENHRY and CDR2 SYGVKD. CDR3 sequence (DNA): TGTGCCATCAGTGAGTCAGGGGGGGTCTACGAGCAGTACTTC. This gives the protein CAISESGGVYEQYF.